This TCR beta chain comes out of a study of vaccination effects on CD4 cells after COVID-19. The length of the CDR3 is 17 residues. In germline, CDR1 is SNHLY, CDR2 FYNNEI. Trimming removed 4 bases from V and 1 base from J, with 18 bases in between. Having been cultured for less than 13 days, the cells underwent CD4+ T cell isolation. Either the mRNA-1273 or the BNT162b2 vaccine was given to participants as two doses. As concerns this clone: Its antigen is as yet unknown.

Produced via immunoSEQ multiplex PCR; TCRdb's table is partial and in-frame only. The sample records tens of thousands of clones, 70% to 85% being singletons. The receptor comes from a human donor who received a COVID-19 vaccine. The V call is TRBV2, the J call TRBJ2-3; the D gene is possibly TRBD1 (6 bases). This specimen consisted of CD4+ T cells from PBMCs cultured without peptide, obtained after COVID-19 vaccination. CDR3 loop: CASSVIYRALGTDTQYF. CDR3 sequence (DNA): TGTGCCAGCAGTGTAATCTACAGGGCCCTAGGCACAGATACGCAGTATTTT.